This TCR beta chain was retrieved from a study of beta chain features in type 1 diabetes. TCRB transcripts that were expressed got sequenced, as all of the isolated RNA had been reverse transcribed. Profiled with immunoSEQ multiplex PCR; TCRdb holds only in-frame clones, not every one. Among about 320,000 clones listed, 14% were seen once. The source of this sequence is a man aged 30 to 39 in good health. The sequenced material came from central memory CD4+ T cells from blood.

The CDR3 is CASSVGRDTQYF. The CDR3 DNA reads TGCGCCAGCAGTGTAGGGAGAGATACGCAGTATTTT. The rearrangement uses TRBV5-1 and TRBJ2-3; a weak D match, TRBD2 (5 bases). Trimming pared 5 bases from V and 5 bases from J, leaving 9 bases between. The germline CDR1 and CDR2 sequences are SGHRS and YFSETQ. The CDR3 sequence is 12 residues long.